Following are 11 T cell receptor beta chains from one sample sequenced in a study of blood T cell repertoires in COVID-19. Produced via immunoSEQ multiplex PCR; TCRdb's table is partial and in-frame only. The table lists 150,000 to 200,000 clones, roughly nine tenths of them singletons, with around 2.3% in the top ten. The specimen sequenced was PBMCs or T cells enriched from blood (not recorded which). The receptor source for this set is a middle-aged woman with acute COVID-19.

V and J are TRBV28 and TRBJ2-3, with D possibly being TRBD2 (7 bases). The CDR3 consists of 16 residues. V dropped 6 bases and J dropped 0 bases, with 16 bases sitting between them. Germline V lookup: CDR1 MDHEN, CDR2 SYDVKM. CDR3 region: CASSLGGAWSTDTQYF. CDR3 coding DNA: TGTGCCAGCAGCCTGGGGGGGGCATGGAGCACAGATACGCAGTATTTT.

The genes are TRBV5-4 and TRBJ1-1; D is ambiguous. This CDR3 has 13 residues. Germline loops: CDR1 SGHNT, CDR2 YYREEE (reference sequence). Trimming pared 4 bases from V and 8 bases from J, leaving 15 bases between. CDR3 bases: TGTGCCAGCAGCGAGAGATTCCCCGGGGAAGCTTTCTTT. This encodes CASSERFPGEAFF.

The chain carries TRBV5-6 and TRBJ1-2, with a weak D call TRBD1 (5 bases). The CDR3 contains 13 residues. Trimming took 4 bases from V and 3 from J, leaving 10 bases between them. CDR1 is SGHDT, CDR2 YYEEEE, per germline. The DNA of the CDR3 is TGTGCCAGCAGCCTATGGGGGGACTATGGCTACACCTTC. Its translation is CASSLWGDYGYTF.

The V and J genes are TRBV3-1 (or the pseudogene TRBV3-2) and TRBJ2-7; TRBD2 matches 13 bases. The CDR3 loop spans 17 amino acids. Germline-derived CDR1 and CDR2 are LGHDT and YNNKEL (reference sequence). Trimming removed 0 bases from V and 9 bases from J; junction bases left unmatched: 11. The CDR3 bases are TGTGCCAGCAGCCAAGATAAAGCGGGGGGACTAGCGGGACCGCAGTACTTC. Translated: CASSQDKAGGLAGPQYF.

The gene calls are TRBV7-9 and TRBJ1-1, with D perhaps matching TRBD1 (6 bases). V lost 1 base and J 5 bases, leaving 8 bases between the germline ends. The CDR3 is made up of 13 amino acids. Germline loops: CDR1 SEHNR, CDR2 FQNEAQ (reference sequence). The CDR3 DNA follows: TGTGCCAGCAGCTTAGACAGGGAAACTGAAGCTTTCTTT. Translating gives CASSLDRETEAFF.

This chain uses TRBV30 with TRBJ1-2, with D hard to call. CDR1 and CDR2 (germline): GTSNPN, SVGIG (reference sequence). V lost 3 bases and J 3 bases, leaving 11 bases between the germline ends. CDR3 length: 13 residues. The CDR3 sequence: CAWRLGFHYGYTF. Written as DNA, the CDR3 is TGTGCCTGGAGGCTAGGATTTCACTATGGCTACACCTTC.

The gene calls are TRBV19 and TRBJ2-5; the D gene is possibly TRBD1 (5 bases). The CDR3 totals 13 residues. In germline, CDR1 is LNHDA, CDR2 SQIVND (reference sequence). Trimming shortened V by 3 bases and J by 5 bases, and 10 bases separated the two germline ends. The CDR3 DNA reads TGTGCCAGTAGTATCCACAGGTCCGAGACCCAGTACTTC. Encoded protein: CASSIHRSETQYF.

The gene calls are TRBV5-6 and TRBJ2-7; the match to TRBD1 covers 8 bases. V shed 0 bases and J 7 bases; nucleotides not matched to a gene: 6. CDR3 size: 14 residues. Germline loops: CDR1 SGHDT, CDR2 YYEEEE. CDR3 amino acids: CASSLAGTGGEQYF. CDR3 DNA: TGTGCCAGCAGCTTGGCAGGGACAGGCGGGGAGCAGTACTTC.

V is TRBV30 and J is TRBJ2-3; 8 bases are a match to TRBD2. Germline CDR1 reads GTSNPN; CDR2 reads SVGIG (reference sequence). The V and J ends lost 1 base and 2 bases, in that order; junction bases with no gene match: 5. The CDR3 extends over 15 amino acids. CDR3 amino acids: CAWSGKRGPTDTQYF. CDR3 coding DNA: TGTGCCTGGAGTGGAAAGCGGGGGCCCACAGATACGCAGTATTTT.

The chain recombines TRBV18 with TRBJ2-2, with D possibly matching TRBD2 (5 bases). Trimming left V 1 base short and J 4 bases short, with 10 bases between. The CDR3 is made up of 15 amino acids. Germline CDR1 and CDR2: KGHSH and LQKENI. CDR3 region: CASSPHRDPTGELFF. The DNA of the CDR3 is TGTGCCAGCTCACCACACCGGGATCCCACCGGGGAGCTGTTTTTT.

The chain uses TRBV2 and TRBJ2-2; possibly TRBD2 for D (6 bases). The V gene lost 7 bases and the J gene lost 6 bases, with 12 bases spanning the gap. The CDR3 has 13 amino acids. Germline values: CDR1 SNHLY, CDR2 FYNNEI. The DNA for the CDR3 is TGTGCCAGCACCGAATGGGGGGCCGGGGAGCTGTTTTTT. Translated: CASTEWGAGELFF.